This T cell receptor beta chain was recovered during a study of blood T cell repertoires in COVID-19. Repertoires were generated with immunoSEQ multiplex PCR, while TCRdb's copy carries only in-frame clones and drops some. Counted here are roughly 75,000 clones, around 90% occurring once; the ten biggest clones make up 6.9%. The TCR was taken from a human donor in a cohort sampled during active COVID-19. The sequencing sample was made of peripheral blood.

CDR3 DNA: TGTGCCAGCAGCCCATCTAGCGGGGGGGCTATTCAGAGGGATACGCAGTATTTT. Translated: CASSPSSGGAIQRDTQYF. The chain employs TRBV4-2 and TRBJ2-3; 12 positions match TRBD2. V gave up 4 bases and J gave up 6 bases; unmatched junction bases: 14. The V gene's germline CDR1 is LGHNA and CDR2 YNFKEQ. The length of the CDR3 is 18 residues.